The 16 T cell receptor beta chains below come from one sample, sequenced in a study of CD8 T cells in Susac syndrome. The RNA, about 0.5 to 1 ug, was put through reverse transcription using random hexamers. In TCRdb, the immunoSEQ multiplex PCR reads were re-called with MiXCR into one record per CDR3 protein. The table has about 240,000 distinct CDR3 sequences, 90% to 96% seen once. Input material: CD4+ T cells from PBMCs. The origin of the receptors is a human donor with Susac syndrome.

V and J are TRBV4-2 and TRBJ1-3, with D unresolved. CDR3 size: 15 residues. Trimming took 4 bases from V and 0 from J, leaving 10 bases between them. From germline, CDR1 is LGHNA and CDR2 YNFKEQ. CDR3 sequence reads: CASSPQPNSGNTIYF. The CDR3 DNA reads TGTGCCAGCAGCCCCCAGCCGAACTCTGGAAACACCATATATTTT.

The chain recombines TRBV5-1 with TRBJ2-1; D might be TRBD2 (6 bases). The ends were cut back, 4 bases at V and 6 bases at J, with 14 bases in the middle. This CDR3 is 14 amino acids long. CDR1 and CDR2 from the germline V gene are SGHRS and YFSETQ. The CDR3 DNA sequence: TGCGCCAGCAGCCTCACTAGCAACGTCAATGAGCAGTTCTTC. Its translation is CASSLTSNVNEQFF.

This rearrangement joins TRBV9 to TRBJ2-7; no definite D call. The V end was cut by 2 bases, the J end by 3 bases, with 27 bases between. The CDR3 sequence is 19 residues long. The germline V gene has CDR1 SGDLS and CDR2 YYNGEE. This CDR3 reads CASSVRRREKRCGNYEQYF. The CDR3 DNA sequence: TGTGCCAGCAGCGTCCGTAGAAGGGAAAAAAGATGTGGGAACTACGAGCAGTACTTC.

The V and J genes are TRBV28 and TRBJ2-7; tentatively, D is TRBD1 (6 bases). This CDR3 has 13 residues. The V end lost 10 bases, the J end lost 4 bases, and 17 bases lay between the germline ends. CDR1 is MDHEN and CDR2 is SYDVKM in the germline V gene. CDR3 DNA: TGTGCCACTCGCCCAGGGGTTCAGTACGAGCAGTACTTC. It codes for CATRPGVQYEQYF.

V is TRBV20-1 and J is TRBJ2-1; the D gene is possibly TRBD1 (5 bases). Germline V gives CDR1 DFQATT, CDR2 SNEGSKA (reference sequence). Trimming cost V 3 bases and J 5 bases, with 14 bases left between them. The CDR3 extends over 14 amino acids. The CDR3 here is CSARKGLGDNEQFF. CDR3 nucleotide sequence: TGCAGTGCTAGGAAGGGGTTAGGGGACAATGAGCAGTTCTTC.

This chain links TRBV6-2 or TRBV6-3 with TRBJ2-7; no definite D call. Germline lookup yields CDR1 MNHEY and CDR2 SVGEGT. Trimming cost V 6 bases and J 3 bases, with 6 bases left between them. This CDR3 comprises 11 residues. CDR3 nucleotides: TGTGCCAGCAGAACCCTCTACGAGCAGTACTTC. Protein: CASRTLYEQYF.

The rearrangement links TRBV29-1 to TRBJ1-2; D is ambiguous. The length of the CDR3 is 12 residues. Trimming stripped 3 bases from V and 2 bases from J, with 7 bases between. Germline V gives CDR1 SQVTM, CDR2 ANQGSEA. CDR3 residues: CSVEGRNYGYTF. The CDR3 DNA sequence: TGCAGCGTTGAGGGCAGAAACTATGGCTACACCTTC.

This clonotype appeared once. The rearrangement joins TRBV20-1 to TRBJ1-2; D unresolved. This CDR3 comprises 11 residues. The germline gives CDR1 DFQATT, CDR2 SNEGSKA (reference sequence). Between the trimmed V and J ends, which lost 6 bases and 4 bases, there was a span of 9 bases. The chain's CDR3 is CSADEGYGYTF. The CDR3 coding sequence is TGCAGTGCCGACGAAGGCTATGGCTACACCTTC.

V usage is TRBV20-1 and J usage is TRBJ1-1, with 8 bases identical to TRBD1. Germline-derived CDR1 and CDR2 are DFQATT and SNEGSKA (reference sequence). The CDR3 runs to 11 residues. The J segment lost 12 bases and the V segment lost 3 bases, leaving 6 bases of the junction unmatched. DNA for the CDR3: TGCAGTGCTAGGGACAGGGAGGGTACTTTCTTT. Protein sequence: CSARDREGTFF.

DNA of the CDR3: TGTGCCAGCTCCCGCGGGACAGTGGAGAACGAGCAGTACTTC. Its protein is CASSRGTVENEQYF. The chain joins TRBV11-3 to TRBJ2-7; D may be TRBD1 (7 bases). V was shortened by 8 bases and J by 5 bases, with 19 bases between the two germline ends. The germline V gene has CDR1 SGHNT and CDR2 YENEEA. CDR3 length equals 14 residues.

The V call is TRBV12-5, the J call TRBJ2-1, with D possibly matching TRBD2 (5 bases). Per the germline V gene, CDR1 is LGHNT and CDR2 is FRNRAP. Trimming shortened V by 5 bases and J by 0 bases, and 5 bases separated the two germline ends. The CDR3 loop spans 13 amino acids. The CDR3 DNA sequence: TGTGCTAGTGGTCGGGACTCCTACAATGAGCAGTTCTTC. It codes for CASGRDSYNEQFF.

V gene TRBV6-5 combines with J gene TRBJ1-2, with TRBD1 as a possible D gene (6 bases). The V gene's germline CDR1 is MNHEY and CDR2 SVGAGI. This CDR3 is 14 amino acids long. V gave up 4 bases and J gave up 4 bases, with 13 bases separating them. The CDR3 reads CASSSSRGTYGYTF. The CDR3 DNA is TGTGCCAGCAGTTCCAGCAGGGGAACCTATGGCTACACCTTC.

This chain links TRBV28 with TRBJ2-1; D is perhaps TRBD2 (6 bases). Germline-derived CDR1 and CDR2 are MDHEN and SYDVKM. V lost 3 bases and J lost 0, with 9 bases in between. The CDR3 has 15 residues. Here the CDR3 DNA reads TGTGCCAGCAGTTTCGGAGGGTACTCCTACAATGAGCAGTTCTTC. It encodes CASSFGGYSYNEQFF.

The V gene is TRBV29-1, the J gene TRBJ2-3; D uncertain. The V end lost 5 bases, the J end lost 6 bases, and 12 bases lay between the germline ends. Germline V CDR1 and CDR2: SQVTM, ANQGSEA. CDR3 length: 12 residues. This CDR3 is CSVNPTGDTQYF. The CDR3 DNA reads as TGCAGCGTTAACCCCACTGGGGATACGCAGTATTTT.

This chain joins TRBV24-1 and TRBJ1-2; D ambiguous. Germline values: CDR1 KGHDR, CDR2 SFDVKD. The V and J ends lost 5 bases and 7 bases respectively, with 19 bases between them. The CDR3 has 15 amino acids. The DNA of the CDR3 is TGTGCCACCAGTGGGTCCGGCAGCGTTATTTCTGGCTACACCTTC. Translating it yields CATSGSGSVISGYTF.

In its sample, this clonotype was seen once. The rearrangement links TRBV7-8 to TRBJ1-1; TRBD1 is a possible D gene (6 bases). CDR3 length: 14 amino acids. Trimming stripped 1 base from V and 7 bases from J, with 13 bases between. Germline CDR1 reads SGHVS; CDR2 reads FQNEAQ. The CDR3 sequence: CASSLVTGTLEAFF. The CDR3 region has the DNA TGTGCCAGCAGCTTAGTTACAGGGACGCTTGAAGCTTTCTTT.